This T cell receptor beta chain was retrieved from a study of T cells in women clearing cervical HPV infection. This clone is labeled medium-sized based on frequency. The missing CDR3 end, 3 residues past where the read stops, is filled in from the germline J gene. Here immunoSEQ multiplex PCR was the method, and the copy in TCRdb shows in-frame clones only, minus some. This sample's table reports tens of thousands of clones. V was clipped by 4 bases and J by 4 bases, with 10 bases between them. The CDR3 is 12 residues long. The germline CDR1 and CDR2 sequences are SQVTM and ANQGSEA. Sequencing was done on a sample of blood buffy coat. The TCR originated in a woman aged 18-70 years with a cervical HPV16 infection that either progressed to CIN3+ or cleared (not recorded which). V usage is TRBV29-1 and J usage is TRBJ2-5, with D unclear. CDR3 bases read: TGCAGCGTTGTTATAACGGGAGAGACC. Translation gives CSVVITGET. The whole CDR3 protein reads CSVVITGETQYF.